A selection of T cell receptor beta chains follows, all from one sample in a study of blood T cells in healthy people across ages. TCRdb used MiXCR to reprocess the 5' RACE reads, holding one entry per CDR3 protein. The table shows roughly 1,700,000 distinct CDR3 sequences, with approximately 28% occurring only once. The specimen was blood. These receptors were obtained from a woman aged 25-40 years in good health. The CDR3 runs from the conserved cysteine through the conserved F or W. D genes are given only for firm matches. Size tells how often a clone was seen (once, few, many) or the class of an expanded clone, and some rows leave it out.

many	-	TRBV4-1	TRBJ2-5	TGCGCCAGCAGCCAAGGACAGACGTACCAAGAGACCCAGTACTTC	CASSQGQTYQETQYF
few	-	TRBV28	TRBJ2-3	TGTGCCAGCAGGGTAGGGGGGCTCGGGCAGTATTTT	CASRVGGLGQYF
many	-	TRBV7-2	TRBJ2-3	TGTGCCAGCAGCCCGGATAGCGGTGGCACAGATACGCAGTATTTT	CASSPDSGGTDTQYF
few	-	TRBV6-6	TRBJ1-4	TGTGCCAGCAGTATGAGACTTGGTGAAAAACTGTTTTTT	CASSMRLGEKLFF
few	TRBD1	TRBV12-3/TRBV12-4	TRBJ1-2	TGTGCCAGCAGCCTAAGGGGGCCTCTAGCTAACTATGGCTACACCTTC	CASSLRGPLANYGYTF
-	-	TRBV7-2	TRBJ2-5	TGTGCCAGCAGCTTAAAGGGGGGCTACATAGAGACCCAGTACTTC	CASSLKGGYIETQYF
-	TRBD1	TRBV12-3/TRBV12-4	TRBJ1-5	TGTGCCAGCAGTCCTGGCTTACAGGGGGGCGGCAATCAGCCCCAGCATTTT	CASSPGLQGGGNQPQHF
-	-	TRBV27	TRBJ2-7	TGTGCCAGCAGTTTAACAGCGTACCCCTACGAGCAGTACTTC	CASSLTAYPYEQYF
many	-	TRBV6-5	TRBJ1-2	TGTGCCAGCAGCACGCAGGGGATGGGCGGCTACACCTTC	CASSTQGMGGYTF
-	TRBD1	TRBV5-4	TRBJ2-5	TGTGCCATCGGCTCTAGGGGGCGCGAGACCCAGGACTTC	CAIGSRGRETQDF
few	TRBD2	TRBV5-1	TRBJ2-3	TGCGCCAGCAGCTTTTACGGTAGCGGGGGGACTAGCACAGATACGCAGTATTTT	CASSFYGSGGTSTDTQYF
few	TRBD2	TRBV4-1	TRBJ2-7	TGCGCCAGCAGCCATGCAGCGGGACTAGCGGGGGGGCCTCACGAGCAGTACTTC	CASSHAAGLAGGPHEQYF
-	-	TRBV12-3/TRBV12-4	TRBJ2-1	TGTGCCAGCAGTTTATTTCCCCCGGACCAAGGGGGTCCCTACAATGAGCAGTTCTTC	CASSLFPPDQGGPYNEQFF
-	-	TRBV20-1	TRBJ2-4	TGCAGTGCTAAATTAATGGGTAGTTTAGCCAAAAACATTCAGTACTTC	CSAKLMGSLAKNIQYF
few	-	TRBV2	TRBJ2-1	TGTGCCCAAGGGGGGGGGCTGAAGTACAATGAGCAGTTCTTC	CAQGGGLKYNEQFF
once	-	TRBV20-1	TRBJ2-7	TGCAGTGCCAGAGATTGGAAGGGGGGGAGCTCCTACGAGCAGTACTTC	CSARDWKGGSSYEQYF
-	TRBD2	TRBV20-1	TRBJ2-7	TGCAGTGCTCTCTCGGTTTTCCCTATCATAGCGAGCGGGAGGGACGGCAACGAGCAGTACTTC	CSALSVFPIIASGRDGNEQYF
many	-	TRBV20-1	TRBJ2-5	TGCAGTGCAAGGGAACCGTTAGCGCCAGAGACCCAGTACTTC	CSAREPLAPETQYF
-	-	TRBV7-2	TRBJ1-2	TGTGCCAGCAGCTTAGGGGCGGGGGCTCGGGTATACACCTTC	CASSLGAGARVYTF
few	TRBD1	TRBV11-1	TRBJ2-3	TGTGCCAGCAGCTCCTGGACAGGGGGCGTGGATACGCAGTATTTT	CASSSWTGGVDTQYF
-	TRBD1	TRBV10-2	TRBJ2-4	TGCGCCAGCAGTGATCCTAACAGGGGGAACATTCAGTACTTC	CASSDPNRGNIQYF
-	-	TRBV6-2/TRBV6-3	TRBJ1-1	TGTGCCAGCAGTTACTCGACAGGAGATCGGAACACTGAAGCTTTCTTT	CASSYSTGDRNTEAFF
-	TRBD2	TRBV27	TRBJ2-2	TGTGCCAGCGGGGGGGTCACCGGGGAGCTGTTTTTT	CASGGVTGELFF
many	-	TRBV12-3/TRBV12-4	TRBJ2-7	TGTGCCAGCAGTCCCCCTCAGGGCTTGACCTACGAGCAGTACTTC	CASSPPQGLTYEQYF
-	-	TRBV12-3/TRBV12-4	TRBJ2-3	TGTGTCAGCAGACGGACAGATACGCAGTATTTT	CVSRRTDTQYF
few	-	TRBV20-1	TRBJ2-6	TGCAGTGCTAGAGTGGTCGGAGGGGCCAACGTCCTGACTTTC	CSARVVGGANVLTF
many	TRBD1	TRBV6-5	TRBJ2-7	TGTGCCAGCAGACCCGACAGGGGGCTTTTTTACGAGCAGTACTTC	CASRPDRGLFYEQYF
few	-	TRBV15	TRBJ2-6	TGTGCCACCAGCAGAGATGGTCTCTCTGGGGCCAACGTCCTGACTTTC	CATSRDGLSGANVLTF